The source of this T cell receptor beta chain is a study of shared clonotypes between healthy human individuals. V was pared by 0 bases and J by 6 bases, with 3 bases of the junction left unmatched. Germline values: CDR1 MNHEY, CDR2 SVGAGI. This CDR3 is 14 amino acids long. Genomic DNA from each subset was divided evenly over several immunoSEQ plates. Clones were sequenced by immunoSEQ multiplex PCR, and TCRdb holds only the in-frame ones, with some missing. The repertoire has 780,000 or so clones, roughly 72% of them found once; the top ten carry under 2%. The rearrangement links TRBV6-5 to TRBJ1-2, with 8 bases lining up with TRBD1. Sequences were obtained from memory CD4+ T cells sorted from blood. Sample subset: CD45RA-negative fraction. This TCR came from a woman in her twenties or thirties in good health. CDR3 in amino acids: CASSYSTGADGYTF. The DNA for the CDR3 is TGTGCCAGCAGTTACTCGACAGGGGCAGATGGCTACACCTTC.